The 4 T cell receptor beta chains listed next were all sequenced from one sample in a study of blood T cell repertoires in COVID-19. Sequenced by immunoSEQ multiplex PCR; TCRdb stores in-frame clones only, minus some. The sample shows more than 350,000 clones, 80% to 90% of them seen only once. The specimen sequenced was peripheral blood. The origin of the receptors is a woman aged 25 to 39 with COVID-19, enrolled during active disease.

The CDR3 DNA sequence: TGTGCCAGCAGCTCCGGGTTCTCTGGAAACACCATATATTTT. Translating it yields CASSSGFSGNTIYF. The rearrangement joins TRBV7-2 to TRBJ1-3; D not certain. Trimming shortened V by 4 bases and J by 0 bases, and 7 bases separated the two germline ends. Germline V lookup: CDR1 SGHTA, CDR2 FQGNSA. This CDR3 spans 14 amino acids.

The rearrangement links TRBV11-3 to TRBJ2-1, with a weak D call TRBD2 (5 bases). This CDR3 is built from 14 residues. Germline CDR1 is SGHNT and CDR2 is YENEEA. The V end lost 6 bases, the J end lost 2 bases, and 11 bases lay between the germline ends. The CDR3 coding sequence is TGTGCCAGCAGACTGGGGAGTACCTACAATGAGCAGTTCTTC. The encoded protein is CASRLGSTYNEQFF.

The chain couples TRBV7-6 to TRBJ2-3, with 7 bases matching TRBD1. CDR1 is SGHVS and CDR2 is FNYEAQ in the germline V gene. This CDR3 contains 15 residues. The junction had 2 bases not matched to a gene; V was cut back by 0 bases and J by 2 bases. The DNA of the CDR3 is TGTGCCAGCAGCTTAGCTGGACAGGTCACAGATACGCAGTATTTT. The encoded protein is CASSLAGQVTDTQYF.

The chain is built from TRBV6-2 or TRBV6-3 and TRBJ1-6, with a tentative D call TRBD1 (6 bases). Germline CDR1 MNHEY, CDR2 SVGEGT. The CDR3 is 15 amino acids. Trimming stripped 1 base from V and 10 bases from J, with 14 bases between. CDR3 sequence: CASSYLRQEGSPLHF. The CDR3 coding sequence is TGTGCCAGCAGTTACTTGCGACAGGAAGGCTCACCCCTCCACTTT.